This is a list of T cell receptor beta chains from one sample in a study of T cell responses to AZD1222 COVID-19 vaccine. Generated by immunoSEQ multiplex PCR, the TCRdb table keeps only in-frame clones and is missing some. The data show about 260,000 clones, about 92% seen once. The sample was peripheral blood, taken on day 0 of AZD1222 vaccination. Source of these receptors: an adult in good health. Each CDR3 is given with its conserved first and last residue. The order of the fields is clone size, D gene, J gene, V gene, CDR3 DNA, CDR3 protein. A D gene is named only where the DNA matches it firmly. Expanded clones are given a class, and other clones once, few, many or no size at all.

>.|.|TRBJ2-5|TRBV18
TGTGCCAGCTCACCACAGCACCCTCAAGAGACCCAGTACTTC
CASSPQHPQETQYF
>once|.|TRBJ2-7|TRBV7-2
TGTGCCAGCAGCCCCGGGCCCGGGATATACGAGCAGTACTTC
CASSPGPGIYEQYF
>.|.|TRBJ2-7|TRBV28
TGTGCCAGCAGTCAGGCAGTGCAAGGATACGAGCAGTACTTC
CASSQAVQGYEQYF
>.|TRBD2|TRBJ2-7|TRBV6-1
TGTGCCAGCAGTCCCCGGACTAGTGACTACGAGCAGTACTTC
CASSPRTSDYEQYF
>once|.|TRBJ2-1|TRBV21-1
TGTGCCAGCAGCAAACGGACTAGCGGGGGGGCCGCGCGGTTCTTC
CASSKRTSGGAARFF
>.|TRBD1|TRBJ1-1|TRBV3-1/TRBV3-2
TGTGCCAGCAGCCCCGGGACAGCCACTGAAGCTTTCTTT
CASSPGTATEAFF
>.|TRBD1|TRBJ2-2|TRBV5-6
TGTGCCAGCAGCTGGGACAGGCTCACCGGGGAGCTGTTTTTT
CASSWDRLTGELFF
>.|.|TRBJ1-5|TRBV6-1
TGTGCCAGCAGCGAAGACCCCTTCAATCAGCCCCAGCATTTT
CASSEDPFNQPQHF
>.|TRBD1|TRBJ2-1|TRBV18
TGTGCCAGCTCACCCGGGACAGGGGGATATGAGCAGTTCTTC
CASSPGTGGYEQFF
>.|.|TRBJ1-1|TRBV3-1/TRBV3-2
TGTGCCAGCAGGGACCTTAACACTGAAGCTTTCTTT
CASRDLNTEAFF
>.|.|TRBJ1-1|TRBV21-1
TGTGCCAGCAGCCTTTATATCCCTGAAGCTTTCTTT
CASSLYIPEAFF
>.|TRBD1|TRBJ1-5|TRBV20-1
TGCAGTGCTAGTCGGGGACAGCTCAATCAGCCCCAGCATTTT
CSASRGQLNQPQHF
>.|.|TRBJ2-2|TRBV5-1
TGCGCCAGCAGCCGGGGAAGCGGGGAGCTGTTTTTT
CASSRGSGELFF
>.|TRBD1|TRBJ2-3|TRBV6-2/TRBV6-3
TGTGCCAGCAGTTCGGGACAGGGGGGCACAGATACGCAGTATTTT
CASSSGQGGTDTQYF
>.|TRBD1|TRBJ2-7|TRBV28
TGTGCCAGCAGTCTCCCGGGACAGGGCTCCTACGAGCAGTACTTC
CASSLPGQGSYEQYF
>.|.|TRBJ1-4|TRBV5-6
TGTGCCAGCAGCTTGGCCCTCACTAATGAAAAACTGTTTTTT
CASSLALTNEKLFF
>.|.|TRBJ1-2|TRBV10-2
TGCGCCAGCCGGGAGACGGAAACTAACTATGGCTACACCTTC
CASRETETNYGYTF
>.|TRBD1|TRBJ2-7|TRBV15
TGTGCCACCAGCAGGGACAGGGGTGGGGGCTACGAGCAGTACTTC
CATSRDRGGGYEQYF
>.|.|TRBJ2-2|TRBV5-1
TGCGCCAGCAGCTTGTGGGGCCGTCCTTCCACCGGGGAGCTGTTTTTT
CASSLWGRPSTGELFF
>.|.|TRBJ1-5|TRBV28
TGTGCCACACGAGCGCCGTATAGCAATCAGCCCCAGCATTTT
CATRAPYSNQPQHF
>.|.|TRBJ1-1|TRBV21-1
TGTGCCAGCAGCATCGGCACTTTAGGAGGGACTGAAGCTTTCTTT
CASSIGTLGGTEAFF
>.|.|TRBJ1-1|TRBV6-5
TGTGCCAGCAGGGGGGTCCCTGGGGCTTTCTTT
CASRGVPGAFF
>.|.|TRBJ2-7|TRBV7-9
TGTGCCAGCAGCTCTGAAGGGGTTTACGAGCAGTACTTC
CASSSEGVYEQYF
>once|.|TRBJ2-7|TRBV28
TGTGCCAGCAGTTCGCCAAGTAACCTCAACGAGCAGTACTTC
CASSSPSNLNEQYF
>.|.|TRBJ2-3|TRBV29-1
TGCAGCGTTGGGGGGTGGAGGAGCACAGATACGCAGTATTTT
CSVGGWRSTDTQYF
>.|TRBD2|TRBJ2-5|TRBV3-1/TRBV3-2
TGTGCCAGCAGCCCCGTGGGTAGCGGGGCGGAGACCCAGTACTTC
CASSPVGSGAETQYF
>.|.|TRBJ2-7|TRBV7-2
TGTGCCAGCAGCTTAGTCTCAAGCTCCTACGAGCAGTACTTC
CASSLVSSSYEQYF
>.|TRBD2|TRBJ2-1|TRBV5-1
TGCGCCAGCAGCATCCGAGCGGGAGGTGGCTACAATGAGCAGTTCTTC
CASSIRAGGGYNEQFF
>.|TRBD1|TRBJ1-3|TRBV7-9
TGTGCCAGCAGCTCTACAGGGGGCGAAACTGGAAACACCATATATTTT
CASSSTGGETGNTIYF
>.|.|TRBJ2-2|TRBV7-9
TGTGCCATCCCCAGACAAGGGAACACCGGGGAGCTGTTTTTT
CAIPRQGNTGELFF
>.|.|TRBJ1-4|TRBV4-3
TGCGCCAGCAGCCAAGATACACAGGGAAATGAAAAACTGTTTTTT
CASSQDTQGNEKLFF
>once|.|TRBJ2-5|TRBV7-8
TGTGCCAGCAGCCGGATCGAGGGGACCCAGTACTTC
CASSRIEGTQYF
>.|TRBD1|TRBJ1-4|TRBV29-1
TGCAGCGTTGCCCTGACAGGGGCTAATGAAAAACTGTTTTTT
CSVALTGANEKLFF
>.|TRBD1|TRBJ1-1|TRBV4-2
TGTGCCAGCAGCCAAGTCACCGGGACAGTGAACACTGAAGCTTTCTTT
CASSQVTGTVNTEAFF
>.|TRBD2|TRBJ2-7|TRBV11-2
TGTGCCAGCAGCTTAGTAGTGCTGGGGGGGGGTATCTACGAGCAGTACTTC
CASSLVVLGGGIYEQYF
>.|.|TRBJ1-5|TRBV15
TGTGCCACCAGCAGAGATCGAGGTTTTCAGCCCCAGCATTTT
CATSRDRGFQPQHF
>.|.|TRBJ2-3|TRBV3-1/TRBV3-2
TGTGCCAGCAGGGTCGGGAGCACAGATACGCAGTATTTT
CASRVGSTDTQYF
>.|.|TRBJ2-2|TRBV21-1
TGTGCCAGCAGCAATCCCGGGACAGGGACAACCGGGGAGCTGTTTTTT
CASSNPGTGTTGELFF
>.|TRBD2|TRBJ2-3|TRBV5-8
TGTGCCAGCAGCCCCGGGGGGGGGCCCATCACAGATACGCAGTATTTT
CASSPGGGPITDTQYF
>.|.|TRBJ1-5|TRBV7-8
TGTGCCAGCAGCACCTGGGGCGACAATCAGCCCCAGCATTTT
CASSTWGDNQPQHF
>.|.|TRBJ2-6|TRBV18
TGTGCCAGCTCACCCATAGTCTCTGGGGCCAACGTCCTGACTTTC
CASSPIVSGANVLTF
>.|.|TRBJ2-7|TRBV11-2
TGTGCCAGCAGCTACGTAGGCGTAACGCACGAGCAGTACTTC
CASSYVGVTHEQYF
>once|.|TRBJ2-7|TRBV5-1
TGCGCCAGCAGCTTGACAGGGTCTCCCAACGAGCAGTACTTC
CASSLTGSPNEQYF